This T cell receptor beta chain was recovered during a study of T cell repertoires in cytomegalovirus infection. General observations from the study: The study found HLA-C-restricted CMV-specific TCR beta clonotypes dominating the ex vivo response.

TCRdb passed the reads through MiXCR, listing each CDR3 protein once. The table shows roughly 500,000 distinct CDR3 sequences, with 30% to 35% occurring only once. Germline loops: CDR1 MNHNS, CDR2 SASEGT. V dropped 6 bases and J dropped 4 bases, with 12 bases sitting between them. The CDR3 is 13 amino acids. On this clonotype itself: No antigen is known for it.

This chain joins TRBV6-1 and TRBJ1-2, with D hard to call. This specimen consisted of cultured PBMCs, obtained from culture after CMV antigen stimulation. This receptor was obtained from a human donor in good health (CMV status not recorded). Some clones in this sample may be carry-over from other donors' samples. CDR3 nucleotides: TGTGCCAGCAGGCGCGGACCCAGCTATGGCTACACCTTC. This translates into CASRRGPSYGYTF.